This T cell receptor beta chain was recovered during a study of CD8 T cells in ankylosing spondylitis. General observations from the study: Ankylosing spondylitis blood appeared to carry a characteristic TCR beta motif of several highly homologous variants. A subset of motif variants has previously been described in the synovial fluid and blood of reactive arthritis. Relatively rare in peripheral blood, disease-linked clones were also CD8+.

Turning to this clonotype: The target antigen is unknown.

Libraries of TCR beta came from quantitative 5'-RACE with molecular barcodes. TCRdb redid the calling of the 5' RACE reads with MiXCR, one entry per CDR3 protein. The repertoire holds approximately 260,000 distinct CDR3 sequences, 18% seen once, with roughly a third in the top ten. The CDR3 is 13 amino acids. V was pared by 1 base and J by 4 bases, with 8 bases between. Germline lookup yields CDR1 MGHRA and CDR2 YSYEKL. The chain is built from TRBV4-1 and TRBJ2-7; a possible D gene is TRBD1 (6 bases). The clonotype originates from a male donor with ankylosing spondylitis or in good health (not recorded which). The sample taken for sequencing was blood, either unsorted or a sorted T cell fraction (not recorded which). CDR3 region: CASSQGQEYEQYF. CDR3 bases: TGCGCCAGCAGCCAAGGACAGGAATACGAGCAGTACTTC.